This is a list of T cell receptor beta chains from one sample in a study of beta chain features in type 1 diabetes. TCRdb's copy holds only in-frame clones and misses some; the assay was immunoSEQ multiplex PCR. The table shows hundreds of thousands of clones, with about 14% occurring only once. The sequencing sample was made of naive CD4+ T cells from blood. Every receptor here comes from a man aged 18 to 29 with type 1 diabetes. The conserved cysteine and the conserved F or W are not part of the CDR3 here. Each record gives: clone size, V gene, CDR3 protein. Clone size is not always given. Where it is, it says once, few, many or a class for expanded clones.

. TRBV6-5 ASRPLQGNYGYT
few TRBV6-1 ASSEAGGSYEQY
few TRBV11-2 ASSLDPGRNTQY
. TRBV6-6 ASSGVADTQY
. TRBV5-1 ASSPDRPSYNEQF
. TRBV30 AWALPARARNSPLH
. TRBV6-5 ATRQGAYEQY
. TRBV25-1 ATEDTTTYNEQF
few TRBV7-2 ASSLSGWAAGGETQY
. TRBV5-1 ASSIPGLEYEQF
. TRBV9 ASSGRTAYGYT
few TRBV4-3 ASSGDRGVLTDTQY
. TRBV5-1 ASSVGGSSYEQY
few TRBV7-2 ASSLITRSSYEQY
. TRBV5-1 ASSLEGTGLYEQY
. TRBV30 AWSVRLGDQPQH
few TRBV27 ASSLFPRDRQETQY
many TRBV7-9 ASSLVGADTQY
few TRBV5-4 ASSLGDREVETQY
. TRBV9 ASSVAPDMSQPQH
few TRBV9 ASSVLAYNEQF
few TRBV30 ACRGRKGVRDGYT
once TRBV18 ASSPFDLDNEQF
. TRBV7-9 ATLPGTATDTQY
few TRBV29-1 SVVGAPGYT
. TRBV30 AWSKGNTEAF
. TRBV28 ASTTGTAYQPQH
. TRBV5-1 ASSSDLGNIQY
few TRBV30 AWSVHNYGYT
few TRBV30 AWSRANQETQY
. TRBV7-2 ASSLKGGAPPSRTEAF
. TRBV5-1 ASSLDRYYGYT
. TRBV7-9 ASSFSGETQY
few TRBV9 ASSVAGSQETQY
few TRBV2 ASSENGRGIDEQF
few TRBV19 ASSIYGSGGPHNEQF
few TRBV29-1 SVVGRQGANGYT
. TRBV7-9 ASSLGPAPEYEQY
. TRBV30 AWSRGPWDKNIQY
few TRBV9 ASSLRQGSNTEAF
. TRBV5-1 ASSLPAGVGLSGDEQF
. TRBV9 ASSTVSGDYGYT
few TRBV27 ASSRTPSGRPYEQY
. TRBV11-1 ASSFLREQF
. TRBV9 ASSALTDTQY
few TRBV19 ASSMAGESNQPQH
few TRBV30 AWSVLKGKLF
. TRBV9 ASSVAAATNEKLF
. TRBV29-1 SVEDREGETQY
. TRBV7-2 ASSLDRGMETQY
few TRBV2 ASSKYGPSTDTQY
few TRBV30 AWSVRTGGNTEAF
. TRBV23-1 ASSRWFTGGPNTGELF
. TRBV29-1 SVAYGQYYEQY
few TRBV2 ASSDQGGNTIY